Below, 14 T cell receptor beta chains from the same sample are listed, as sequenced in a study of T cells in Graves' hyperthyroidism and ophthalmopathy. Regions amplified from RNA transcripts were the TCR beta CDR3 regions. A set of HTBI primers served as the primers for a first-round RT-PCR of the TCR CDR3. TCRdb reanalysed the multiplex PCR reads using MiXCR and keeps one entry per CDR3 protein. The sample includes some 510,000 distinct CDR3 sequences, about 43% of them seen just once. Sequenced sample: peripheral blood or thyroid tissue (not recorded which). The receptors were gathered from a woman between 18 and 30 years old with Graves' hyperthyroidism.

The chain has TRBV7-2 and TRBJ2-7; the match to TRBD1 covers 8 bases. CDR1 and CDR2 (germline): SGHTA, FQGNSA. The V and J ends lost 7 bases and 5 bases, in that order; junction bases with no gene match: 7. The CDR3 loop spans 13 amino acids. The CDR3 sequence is CASKPGGWNEQYF. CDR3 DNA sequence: TGTGCCAGCAAACCAGGGGGCTGGAACGAGCAGTACTTC.

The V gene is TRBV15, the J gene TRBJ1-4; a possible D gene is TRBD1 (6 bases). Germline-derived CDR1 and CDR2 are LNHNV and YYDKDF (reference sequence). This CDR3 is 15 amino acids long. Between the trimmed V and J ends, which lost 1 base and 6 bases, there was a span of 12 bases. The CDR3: CATSRGGGADEKLFF. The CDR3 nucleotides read TGTGCCACCAGCAGAGGGGGGGGGGCTGATGAAAAACTGTTTTTT.

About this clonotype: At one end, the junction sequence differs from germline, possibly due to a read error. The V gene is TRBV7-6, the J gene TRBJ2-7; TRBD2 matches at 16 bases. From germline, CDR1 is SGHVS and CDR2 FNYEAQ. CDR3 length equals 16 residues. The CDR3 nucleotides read TGCGCCAGCAGCCAAGGGACTAGCGGGAGGGCCTCCGAGCAGTACTTC. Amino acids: CASSQGTSGRASEQYF.

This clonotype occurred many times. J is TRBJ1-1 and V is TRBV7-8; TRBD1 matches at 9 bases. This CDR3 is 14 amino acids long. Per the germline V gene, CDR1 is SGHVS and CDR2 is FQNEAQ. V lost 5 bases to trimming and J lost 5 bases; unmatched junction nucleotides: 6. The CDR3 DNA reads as TGTGCCAGCAGCCAGGGACAGGGTGAAACTGAAGCTTTCTTT. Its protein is CASSQGQGETEAFF.

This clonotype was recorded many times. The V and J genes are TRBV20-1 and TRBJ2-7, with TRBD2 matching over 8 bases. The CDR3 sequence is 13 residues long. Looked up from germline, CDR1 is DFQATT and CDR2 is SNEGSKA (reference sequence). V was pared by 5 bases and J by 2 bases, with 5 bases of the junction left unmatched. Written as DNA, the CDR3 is TGCAGTGCTCACGAGCGGGAGCCCTACGAGCAGTACTTC. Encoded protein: CSAHEREPYEQYF.

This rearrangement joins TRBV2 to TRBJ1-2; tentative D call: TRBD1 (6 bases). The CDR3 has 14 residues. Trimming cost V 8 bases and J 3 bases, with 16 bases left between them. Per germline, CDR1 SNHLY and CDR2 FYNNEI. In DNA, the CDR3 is TGTGCCAGCTGTCTCTTACAGGGTGACTATGGCTACACCTTC. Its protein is CASCLLQGDYGYTF.

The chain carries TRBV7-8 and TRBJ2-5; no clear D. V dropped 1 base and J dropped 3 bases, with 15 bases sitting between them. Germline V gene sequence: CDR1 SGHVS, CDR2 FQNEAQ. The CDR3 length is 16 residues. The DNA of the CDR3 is TGTGCCAGCAGCTTAGAAACATGGGCCAGGAAAGAGACCCAGTACTTC. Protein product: CASSLETWARKETQYF. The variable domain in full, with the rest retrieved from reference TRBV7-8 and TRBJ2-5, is GAGVSQSPRYKVAKRGQDVALRCDPISGHVSLFWYQQALGQGPEFLTYFQNEAQLDKSGLPSDRFFAERPEGSVSTLKIQRTQQEDSAVYLCASSLETWARKETQYFGPGTRLLVL.

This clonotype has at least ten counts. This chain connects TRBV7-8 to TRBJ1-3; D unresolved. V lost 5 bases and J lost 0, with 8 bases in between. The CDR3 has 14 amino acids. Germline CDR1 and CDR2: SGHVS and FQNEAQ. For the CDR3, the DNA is TGTGCCAGCAGCCTAAGGGTCTCTGGAAACACCATATATTTT. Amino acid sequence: CASSLRVSGNTIYF. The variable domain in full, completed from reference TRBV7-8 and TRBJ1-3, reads GAGVSQSPRYKVAKRGQDVALRCDPISGHVSLFWYQQALGQGPEFLTYFQNEAQLDKSGLPSDRFFAERPEGSVSTLKIQRTQQEDSAVYLCASSLRVSGNTIYFGEGSWLTVV.

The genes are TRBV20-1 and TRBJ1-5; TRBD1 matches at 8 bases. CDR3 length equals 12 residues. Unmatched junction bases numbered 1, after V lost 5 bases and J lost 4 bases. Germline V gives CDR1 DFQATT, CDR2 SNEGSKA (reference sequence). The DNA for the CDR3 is TGCAGTGCTTGGACAGGGAATCAGCCCCAGCATTTT. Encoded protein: CSAWTGNQPQHF.

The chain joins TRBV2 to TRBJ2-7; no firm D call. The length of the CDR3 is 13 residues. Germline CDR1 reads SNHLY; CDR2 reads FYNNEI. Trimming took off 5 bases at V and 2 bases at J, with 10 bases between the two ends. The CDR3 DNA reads TGTGCCAGCAGTTTGGCCAAACCCTACGAGCAGTACTTC. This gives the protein CASSLAKPYEQYF.

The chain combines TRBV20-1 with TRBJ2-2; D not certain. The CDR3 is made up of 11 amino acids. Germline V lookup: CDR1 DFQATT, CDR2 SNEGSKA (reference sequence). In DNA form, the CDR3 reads TGCAGCGCCTCTACCACCGGGGAGCTGTTTTTT. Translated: CSASTTGELFF.

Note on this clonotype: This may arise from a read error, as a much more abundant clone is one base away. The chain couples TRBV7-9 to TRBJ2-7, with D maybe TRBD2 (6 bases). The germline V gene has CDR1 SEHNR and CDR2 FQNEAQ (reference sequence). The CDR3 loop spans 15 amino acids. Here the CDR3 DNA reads TGTGCCAGCAGCTTAGGATCTAGCGTGGACTACGGGCAGTACTTC. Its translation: CASSLGSSVDYGQYF.

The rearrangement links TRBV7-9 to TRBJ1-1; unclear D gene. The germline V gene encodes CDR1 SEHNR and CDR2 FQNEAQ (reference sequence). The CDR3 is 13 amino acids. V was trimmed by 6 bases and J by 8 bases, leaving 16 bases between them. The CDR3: CASSLLRKMEAFF. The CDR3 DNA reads TGTGCCAGCAGTTTACTCAGGAAGATGGAAGCTTTCTTT.

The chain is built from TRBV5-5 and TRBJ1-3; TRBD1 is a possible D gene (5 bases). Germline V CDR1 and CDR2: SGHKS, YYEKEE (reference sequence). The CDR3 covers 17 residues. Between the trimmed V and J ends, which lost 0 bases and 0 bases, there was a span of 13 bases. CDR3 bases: TGTGCCAGCAGCTTGGCAAACCGACAGTCCTCTGGAAACACCATATATTTT. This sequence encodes CASSLANRQSSGNTIYF.